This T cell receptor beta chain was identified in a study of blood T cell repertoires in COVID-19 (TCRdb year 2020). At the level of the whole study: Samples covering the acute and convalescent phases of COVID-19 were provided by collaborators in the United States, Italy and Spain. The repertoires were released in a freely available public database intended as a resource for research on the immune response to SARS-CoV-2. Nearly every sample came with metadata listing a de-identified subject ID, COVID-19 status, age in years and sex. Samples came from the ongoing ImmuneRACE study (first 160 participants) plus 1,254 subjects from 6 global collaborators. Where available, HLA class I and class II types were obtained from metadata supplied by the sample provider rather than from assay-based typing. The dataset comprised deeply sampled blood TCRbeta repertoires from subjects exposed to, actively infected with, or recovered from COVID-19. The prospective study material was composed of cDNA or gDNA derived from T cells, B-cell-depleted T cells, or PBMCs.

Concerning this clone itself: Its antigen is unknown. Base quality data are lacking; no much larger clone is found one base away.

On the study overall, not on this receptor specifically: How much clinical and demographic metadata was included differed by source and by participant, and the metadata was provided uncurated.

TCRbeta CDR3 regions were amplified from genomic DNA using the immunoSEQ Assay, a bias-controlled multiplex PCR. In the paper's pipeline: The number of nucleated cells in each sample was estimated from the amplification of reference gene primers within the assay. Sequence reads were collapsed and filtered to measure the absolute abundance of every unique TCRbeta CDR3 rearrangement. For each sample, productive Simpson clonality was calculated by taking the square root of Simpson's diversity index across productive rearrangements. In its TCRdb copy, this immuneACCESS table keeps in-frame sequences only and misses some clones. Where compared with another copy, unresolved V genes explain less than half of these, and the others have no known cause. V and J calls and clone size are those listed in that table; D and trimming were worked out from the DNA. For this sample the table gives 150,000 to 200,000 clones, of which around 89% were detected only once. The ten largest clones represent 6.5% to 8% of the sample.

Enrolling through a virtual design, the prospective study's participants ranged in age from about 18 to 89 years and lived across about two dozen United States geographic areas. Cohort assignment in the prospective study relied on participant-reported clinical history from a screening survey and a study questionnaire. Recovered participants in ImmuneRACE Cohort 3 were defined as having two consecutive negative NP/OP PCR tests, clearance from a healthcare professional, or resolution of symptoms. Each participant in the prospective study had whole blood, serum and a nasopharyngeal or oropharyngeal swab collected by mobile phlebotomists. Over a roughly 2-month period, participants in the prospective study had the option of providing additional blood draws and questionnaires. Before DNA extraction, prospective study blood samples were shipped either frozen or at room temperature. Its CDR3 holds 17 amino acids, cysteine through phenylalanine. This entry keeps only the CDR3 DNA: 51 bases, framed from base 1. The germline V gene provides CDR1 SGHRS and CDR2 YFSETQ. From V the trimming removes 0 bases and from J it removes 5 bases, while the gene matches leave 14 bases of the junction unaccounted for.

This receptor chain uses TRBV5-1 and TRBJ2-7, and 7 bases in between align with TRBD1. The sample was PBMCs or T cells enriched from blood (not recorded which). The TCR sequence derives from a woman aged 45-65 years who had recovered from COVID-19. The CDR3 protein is CASSLAVLTGRLDEQYF. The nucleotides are TGCGCCAGCAGCTTGGCCGTTCTGACAGGGCGATTGGACGAGCAGTACTTC.